These 30 T cell receptor beta chains were all obtained from the same sample, sequenced in a study of CD8+ T cells in alopecia areata. RNA extraction and reverse transcription yielded cDNA as sequencing template. Only in-frame clones appear in the TCRdb table, and some are missing; sequencing was by immunoSEQ multiplex PCR. Altogether some 110,000 clones are present, approximately 54% being singletons, with the ten largest covering 12%. Treatment denoted: oral pan-JAK inhibitor, 5-10 mg twice daily. Sample: CD8+ T cells sorted from blood, taken at week 24, from a patient treated with tofacitinib. The receptor set was obtained from a human donor with alopecia areata.

This clone was observed a few times. The V and J genes are TRBV9 and TRBJ1-1, with a possible D match to TRBD1 (5 bases). V dropped 6 bases and J dropped 7 bases, with 19 bases sitting between them. The CDR3 has 14 residues. Germline V gene data show CDR1 as SGDLS and CDR2 as YYNGEE. The CDR3 coding sequence is TGTGCCAGCATCCCGATGGGGCCGCCGAATGAAGCTTTCTTT. It translates to CASIPMGPPNEAFF.

J is TRBJ2-1 and V is TRBV27, with D possibly being TRBD2 (5 bases). CDR1 and CDR2 (germline): MNHEY, SMNVEV (reference sequence). The CDR3 is made up of 17 amino acids. V was pared by 5 bases and J by 5 bases, with 22 bases between. The chain's CDR3 is CASSPPYGNYWDNEQFF. The CDR3 DNA reads TGTGCCAGCAGTCCCCCCTACGGGAACTACTGGGACAATGAGCAGTTCTTC.

The chain uses TRBV2 and TRBJ2-7; D possibly corresponds to TRBD2 (6 bases). The CDR3 is made up of 14 amino acids. V lost 7 bases, J lost 4 bases, and 17 bases lay in between. Looked up from germline, CDR1 is SNHLY and CDR2 is FYNNEI. The CDR3 DNA sequence: TGTGCCAGCACGTCGGACGGAGGGAGGTACGAGCAGTACTTC. Translated: CASTSDGGRYEQYF.

The rearrangement uses TRBV15 and TRBJ1-5; the match to TRBD1 covers 7 bases. The CDR3 covers 20 residues. CDR1 and CDR2 (germline): LNHNV, YYDKDF (reference sequence). J gave up 0 bases and V 2 bases, and 16 bases lay outside the gene matches. As DNA, the CDR3 is TGTGCCACCAGCAGATGCCTAGACAGGGTCACACTGTGTAGCAATCAGCCCCAGCATTTT. Encoded protein: CATSRCLDRVTLCSNQPQHF.

The chain couples TRBV7-8 to TRBJ2-1, with 9 bases aligning to TRBD1. This CDR3 region has 16 residues. V lost 0 bases, J lost 5 bases, and 5 bases stayed unmatched. Germline V gene lookup returns CDR1 SGHVS and CDR2 FQNEAQ. The CDR3 bases are TGTGCCAGCAGCTTAGCAGGGACAGGGCCCCACAATGAGCAGTTCTTC. Translating it yields CASSLAGTGPHNEQFF. Variable domain in full (rest from reference TRBV7-8 and TRBJ2-1): GAGVSQSPRYKVAKRGQDVALRCDPISGHVSLFWYQQALGQGPEFLTYFQNEAQLDKSGLPSDRFFAERPEGSVSTLKIQRTQQEDSAVYLCASSLAGTGPHNEQFFGPGTRLTVL.

V is TRBV7-9 and J is TRBJ2-1; D could derive from TRBD1 or TRBD2 (6 bases each). CDR1 and CDR2 (germline): SEHNR, FQNEAQ (reference sequence). Between the trimmed V and J ends, which lost 1 base and 9 bases, there was a span of 19 bases. This CDR3 spans 16 amino acids. Written as DNA, the CDR3 is TGTGCCAGCAGCTTAGGGTTCCGGGGGCGCAACGCTGAGCAGTTCTTC. As protein: CASSLGFRGRNAEQFF.

This clone has more than one count but fewer than ten. V and J are TRBV5-6 and TRBJ2-1; no clear D gene. The CDR3 sequence is 13 residues long. The V end was cut by 4 bases, the J end by 5 bases, with 10 bases between. The germline CDR1 and CDR2 sequences are SGHDT and YYEEEE. The CDR3 region is CASSPQGNNEQFF. The CDR3 DNA sequence: TGTGCCAGCAGCCCACAAGGGAACAATGAGCAGTTCTTC.

This clone occurred a few times. The CDR3 is CASSLGVEQYRCTF. In DNA form, the CDR3 reads TGTGCCAGCAGCTTAGGGGTGGAACAGTACCGCTGCACCTTC. This chain uses TRBV5-5 with TRBJ1-2; a weak D match, TRBD1 (5 bases). V shed 2 bases and J shed 13 bases, with 21 bases lying between them. The CDR3 runs 14 residues. CDR1 is SGHKS and CDR2 is YYEKEE in the germline V gene (reference sequence). The variable domain in full, completed from reference TRBV5-5 and TRBJ1-2, reads DAGVTQSPTHLIKTRGQQVTLRCSPISGHKSVSWYQQVLGQGPQFIFQYYEKEERGRGNFPDRFSARQFPNYSSELNVNALLLGDSALYLCASSLGVEQYRCTFGSGTRLTVV.

The chain employs TRBV14 and TRBJ1-2; no reliable D call. Germline V lookup: CDR1 SGHDN, CDR2 FVKESK. The CDR3 has 15 residues. Trimming pared 4 bases from V and 7 bases from J, leaving 19 bases between. CDR3 loop: CASSPFKRAAGGYTF. The CDR3 bases are TGTGCCAGCAGCCCATTCAAGCGGGCCGCGGGTGGCTACACCTTC.

CDR3 region: CASSSQSSYNEQFF. The CDR3 DNA is TGTGCCAGCAGTTCACAAAGCTCCTACAATGAGCAGTTCTTC. The chain links TRBV27 to TRBJ2-1, with no clear D. V lost 4 bases and J 0 bases, leaving 7 bases between the germline ends. Germline V CDR1 and CDR2: MNHEY, SMNVEV (reference sequence). CDR3 length equals 14 residues.

The CDR3 DNA follows: TGTGCCAGCAGCTTCTTTGGACTAGCGGGGCTCCAAGAGACCCAGTACTTC. This codes for CASSFFGLAGLQETQYF. The chain employs TRBV7-9 and TRBJ2-5, with 12 bases matching TRBD2. The CDR3 is 17 amino acids. The junction had 6 bases not matched to a gene; V was cut back by 3 bases and J by 1 base. The germline CDR1 and CDR2 sequences are SEHNR and FQNEAQ (reference sequence).

The chain recombines TRBV29-1 with TRBJ1-1; maybe TRBD1 (5 bases). The CDR3 is made up of 13 amino acids. V lost 3 bases and J lost 6, with 14 bases in between. Germline CDR1 is SQVTM and CDR2 is ANQGSEA. The DNA of the CDR3 is TGCAGCGTTGATGGGACGGCCGGCGCTGAAGCTTTCTTT. This gives the protein CSVDGTAGAEAFF.

The V gene is TRBV6-6, the J gene TRBJ2-1, with 10 bases aligning to TRBD2. This CDR3 is 14 amino acids long. V lost 7 bases to trimming and J lost 9 bases; unmatched junction nucleotides: 9. CDR1 and CDR2 (germline): MNHNY, SVGAGI (reference sequence). CDR3 amino acids: CASTVQRGGSEQFF. The CDR3 nucleotides read TGTGCCAGCACCGTACAGCGGGGGGGCAGTGAGCAGTTCTTC.

In its sample, this clone was seen many times. The CDR3 here is CASSDGGQGDYNEQFF. CDR3 in DNA: TGTGCCAGCAGTGACGGGGGACAGGGGGACTACAATGAGCAGTTCTTC. V is TRBV6-4 and J is TRBJ2-1; 11 bases match TRBD1. The CDR3 totals 16 residues. Germline trimming cut 2 bases from V and 3 bases from J; bases unmatched to any gene: 3. Germline CDR1 and CDR2: MRHNA and SNTAGT.

The V and J genes are TRBV19 and TRBJ2-5, with unresolved D. The V and J ends lost 7 bases and 3 bases respectively, with 12 bases between them. Germline V gives CDR1 LNHDA, CDR2 SQIVND (reference sequence). The CDR3 extends over 13 amino acids. In DNA form, the CDR3 reads TGTGCCAGTACCGGGCGTGCCGAAGAGACCCAGTACTTC. Its translation is CASTGRAEETQYF.

This clone was counted a few times. The chain links TRBV27 to TRBJ1-6; 8 positions match TRBD1. J gave up 6 bases and V 5 bases, and 9 bases lay outside the gene matches. This CDR3 region has 16 residues. CDR1 and CDR2 from the germline V gene are MNHEY and SMNVEV (reference sequence). The CDR3 protein is CASSATTGVGNSPLHF. The CDR3 nucleotides read TGTGCCAGCAGTGCAACGACAGGGGTAGGTAATTCACCCCTCCACTTT.

This chain connects TRBV6-5 to TRBJ1-1; 9 bases align to TRBD1. The CDR3 length is 14 residues. Trimming cost V 6 bases and J 5 bases; bases outside gene matches: 7. Germline V CDR1 and CDR2: MNHEY, SVGAGI. The CDR3 reads CASRLGQGGTEAFF. CDR3 nucleotides: TGTGCCAGCAGGTTGGGACAGGGAGGTACTGAAGCTTTCTTT.

The chain has TRBV11-2 and TRBJ2-1; TRBD2 aligns across 7 bases. The CDR3 sequence is 13 residues long. Unmatched junction bases numbered 9, after V lost 4 bases and J lost 12 bases. Germline loops: CDR1 SGHAT, CDR2 FQNNGV. The CDR3 protein is CASSSSFREGQFF. The CDR3 DNA reads as TGTGCCAGCAGCTCCTCCTTCAGGGAGGGGCAGTTCTTC.

The gene calls are TRBV7-6 and TRBJ1-1, with D perhaps TRBD1 (6 bases). The CDR3 extends over 15 amino acids. The germline V and J ends were trimmed by 7 bases and 3 bases, with 18 bases remaining between them. The germline gives CDR1 SGHVS, CDR2 FNYEAQ. CDR3 nucleotide sequence: TGTGCCAGCATCGGTGGAGGGGGGTCTGACACTGAAGCTTTCTTT. It translates to CASIGGGGSDTEAFF.

This clone was seen only a few times. The rearrangement links TRBV27 to TRBJ2-6, with D possibly being TRBD1 (5 bases). V lost 2 bases and J 1 base, leaving 9 bases between the germline ends. This CDR3 has 16 amino acids. CDR1 is MNHEY and CDR2 is SMNVEV in the germline V gene (reference sequence). The CDR3 here is CASSLDGASGANVLTF. CDR3 sequence (DNA): TGTGCCAGCAGTTTAGATGGGGCGTCTGGGGCCAACGTCCTGACTTTC. Using reference TRBV27 and TRBJ2-6 for the parts outside the CDR3, the full variable domain is EAQVTQNPRYLITVTGKKLTVTCSQNMNHEYMSWYRQDPGLGLRQIYYSMNVEVTDKGDVPEGYKVSRKEKRNFPLILESPSPNQTSLYFCASSLDGASGANVLTFGAGSRLTVL.

The chain employs TRBV7-8 and TRBJ2-5, with 11 bases aligning to TRBD2. Trimming removed 1 base from V and 4 bases from J; junction bases left unmatched: 14. This CDR3 region has 19 residues. Germline-derived CDR1 and CDR2 are SGHVS and FQNEAQ. CDR3 bases: TGTGCCAGCAGCTTAGTGCTAGCGGGGGGCCACCAACAAGGAGAGACCCAGTACTTC. This sequence encodes CASSLVLAGGHQQGETQYF. The entire variable domain, with the rest obtained from reference TRBV7-8 and TRBJ2-5, is as follows: GAGVSQSPRYKVAKRGQDVALRCDPISGHVSLFWYQQALGQGPEFLTYFQNEAQLDKSGLPSDRFFAERPEGSVSTLKIQRTQQEDSAVYLCASSLVLAGGHQQGETQYFGPGTRLLVL.

A remark on this clone: A read error likely explains this, since a far larger clone differs by one base. The rearrangement uses TRBV14 and TRBJ1-1, with no clear D. Trimming took 4 bases from V and 0 from J, leaving 6 bases between them. This CDR3 comprises 13 residues. Germline values: CDR1 SGHDN, CDR2 FVKESK. The CDR3 reads CASSPGVNTEAFF. Here the CDR3 DNA reads TGTGCCAGCAGCCCCGGGGTGAACACTGAAGCTTTCTTT. Variable domain in full (rest from reference TRBV14 and TRBJ1-1): EAGVTQFPSHSVIEKGQTVTLRCDPISGHDNLYWYRRVMGKEIKFLLHFVKESKQDESGMPNNRFLAERTGGTYSTLKVQPAELEDSGVYFCASSPGVNTEAFFGQGTRLTVV.

This clone was counted a few times. Additional DNA sequences in this sample encode the identical CDR3. The V call is TRBV29-1, the J call TRBJ1-1; no firm D call. Germline CDR1 SQVTM, CDR2 ANQGSEA. Trimming left V 4 bases short and J 0 bases short, with 9 bases between. This CDR3 is built from 13 residues. This chain's CDR3 is CSVVGGVNTEAFF. DNA of the CDR3: TGCAGCGTTGTGGGCGGAGTGAACACTGAAGCTTTCTTT.

This clone has just a few counts. The CDR3 protein is CASSQVGENTEAFF. The CDR3 DNA sequence: TGCGCCAGCAGCCAAGTTGGTGAGAACACTGAAGCTTTCTTT. The chain has TRBV4-1 and TRBJ1-1; no reliable D call. The CDR3 runs to 14 residues. V was shortened by 1 base and J by 1 base, with 7 bases between the two germline ends. Germline loops: CDR1 MGHRA, CDR2 YSYEKL.

The rearrangement uses TRBV29-1 and TRBJ1-1; 8 bases are a match to TRBD1. The germline CDR1 and CDR2 sequences are SQVTM and ANQGSEA. The CDR3 has 13 residues. V trimming: 6 bases; J trimming: 4 bases; junction bases outside the gene matches: 7. DNA for the CDR3: TGCAGCGTGCAGGGACAGGCTGCCACTGAAGCTTTCTTT. Its protein is CSVQGQAATEAFF.

This chain links TRBV27 with TRBJ2-7; 9 bases align to TRBD2. The V and J ends lost 5 bases and 4 bases, in that order; junction bases with no gene match: 6. CDR3 length equals 14 residues. Per germline, CDR1 MNHEY and CDR2 SMNVEV (reference sequence). The CDR3 DNA reads as TGTGCCAGCAGTCCGGGACTAGCTTTATACGAGCAGTACTTC. It yields the protein CASSPGLALYEQYF.

The chain employs TRBV7-2 and TRBJ2-3, with 8 bases aligning to TRBD2. Germline values: CDR1 SGHTA, CDR2 FQGNSA. The CDR3 runs 16 residues. The trim removed 5 bases at V and 2 bases at J, leaving 9 bases unmatched. CDR3 nucleotide sequence: TGTGCCAGCAGCACAATAGCGGGGAGCCTCACAGATACGCAGTATTTT. This translates into CASSTIAGSLTDTQYF. Combining the CDR3 with reference TRBV7-2 and TRBJ2-3 gives the whole variable domain GAGVSQSPSNKVTEKGKDVELRCDPISGHTALYWYRQSLGQGLEFLIYFQGNSAPDKSGLPSDRFSAERTGGSVSTLTIQRTQQEDSAVYLCASSTIAGSLTDTQYFGPGTRLTVL.

This clone was counted a few times. The chain recombines TRBV29-1 with TRBJ2-5; TRBD1 agrees at 7 bases. Germline CDR1 is SQVTM and CDR2 is ANQGSEA. The V gene end was trimmed by 0 bases and the J gene end by 3 bases; junction bases not matched to a gene: 13. The CDR3 sequence is 17 residues long. The CDR3 bases are TGCAGCGTTGAAGATCGCCGGACAGGCCTATTAGAAGAGACCCAGTACTTC. Protein product: CSVEDRRTGLLEETQYF.

Only a few counts were recorded for this clone. V is TRBV5-6 and J is TRBJ2-3; D might be TRBD1 (5 bases). Germline V gene data show CDR1 as SGHDT and CDR2 as YYEEEE. V was pared by 5 bases and J by 3 bases, with 16 bases between. The CDR3 consists of 15 residues. The chain's CDR3 is CASSLLYRKTDTQYF. The CDR3 DNA sequence: TGTGCCAGCAGTCTCCTCTACAGGAAAACAGATACGCAGTATTTT.

The gene calls are TRBV14 and TRBJ1-5; 7 bases map to TRBD1. Germline CDR1 and CDR2: SGHDN and FVKESK. This CDR3 contains 14 residues. V shed 5 bases and J 1 base; nucleotides not matched to a gene: 2. In nucleotides, the CDR3 is TGTGCCAGCAGCGAGACAGGGAGCAATCAGCCCCAGCATTTT. Residues: CASSETGSNQPQHF.